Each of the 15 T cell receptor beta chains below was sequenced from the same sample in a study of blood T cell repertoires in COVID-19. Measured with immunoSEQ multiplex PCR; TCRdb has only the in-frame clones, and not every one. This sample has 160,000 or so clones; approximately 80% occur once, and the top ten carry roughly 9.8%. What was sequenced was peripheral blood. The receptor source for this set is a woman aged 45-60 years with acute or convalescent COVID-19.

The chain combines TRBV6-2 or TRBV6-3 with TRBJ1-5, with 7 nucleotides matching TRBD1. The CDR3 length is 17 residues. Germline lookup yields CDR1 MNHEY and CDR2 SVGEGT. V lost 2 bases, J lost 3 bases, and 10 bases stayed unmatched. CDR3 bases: TGTGCCAGCAGTTACACAGGGGATTTTTCCTACAATCAGCCCCAGCATTTT. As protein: CASSYTGDFSYNQPQHF.

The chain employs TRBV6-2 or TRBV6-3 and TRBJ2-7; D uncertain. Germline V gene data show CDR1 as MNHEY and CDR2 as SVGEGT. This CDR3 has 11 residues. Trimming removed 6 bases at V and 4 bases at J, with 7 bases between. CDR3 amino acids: CASSSRYEQYF. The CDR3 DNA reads TGTGCCAGCAGCAGCAGGTACGAGCAGTACTTC.

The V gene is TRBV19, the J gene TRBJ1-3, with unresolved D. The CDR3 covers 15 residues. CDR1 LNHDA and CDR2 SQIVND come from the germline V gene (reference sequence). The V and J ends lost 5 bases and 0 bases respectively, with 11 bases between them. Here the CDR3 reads CASSWESSSGNTIYF. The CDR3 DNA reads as TGTGCCAGTAGTTGGGAGTCAAGCTCTGGAAACACCATATATTTT.

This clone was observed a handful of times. The DNA of the CDR3 is TGTGCCAGCAGCCAAATGCGGGACTATGGCTACACCTTC. This encodes CASSQMRDYGYTF. The V gene is TRBV4-2, the J gene TRBJ1-2; unclear D gene. The germline V and J ends were trimmed by 2 bases and 3 bases, with 7 bases remaining between them. Germline V gene sequence: CDR1 LGHNA, CDR2 YNFKEQ. The CDR3 spans 13 residues.

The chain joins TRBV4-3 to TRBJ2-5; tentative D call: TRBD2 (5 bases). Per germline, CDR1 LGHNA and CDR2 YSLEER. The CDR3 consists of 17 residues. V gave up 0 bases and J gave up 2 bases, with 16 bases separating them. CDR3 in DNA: TGCGCCAGCAGCCAAGATCTGGTGGGAGTACGACAAGAGACCCAGTACTTC. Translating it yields CASSQDLVGVRQETQYF.

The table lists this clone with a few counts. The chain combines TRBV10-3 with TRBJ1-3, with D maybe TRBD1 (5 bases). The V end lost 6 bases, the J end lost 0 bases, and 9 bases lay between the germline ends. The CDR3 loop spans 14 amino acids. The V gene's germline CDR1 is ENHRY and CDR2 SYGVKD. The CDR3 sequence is CAIRQAVSGNTIYF. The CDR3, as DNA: TGTGCCATCAGACAGGCCGTCTCTGGAAACACCATATATTTT.

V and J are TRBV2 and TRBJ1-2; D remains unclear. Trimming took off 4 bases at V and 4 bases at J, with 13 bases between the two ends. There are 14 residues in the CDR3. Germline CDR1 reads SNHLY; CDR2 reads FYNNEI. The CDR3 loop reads CASSADGSTYGYTF. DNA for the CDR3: TGTGCCAGCAGTGCTGACGGGTCAACCTATGGCTACACCTTC.

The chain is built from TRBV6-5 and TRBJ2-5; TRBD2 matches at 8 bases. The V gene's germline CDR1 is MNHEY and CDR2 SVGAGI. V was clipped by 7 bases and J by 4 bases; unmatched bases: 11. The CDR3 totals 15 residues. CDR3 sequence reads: CASNHGGASGETQYF. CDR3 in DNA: TGTGCCAGCAACCACGGGGGGGCGAGTGGAGAGACCCAGTACTTC.

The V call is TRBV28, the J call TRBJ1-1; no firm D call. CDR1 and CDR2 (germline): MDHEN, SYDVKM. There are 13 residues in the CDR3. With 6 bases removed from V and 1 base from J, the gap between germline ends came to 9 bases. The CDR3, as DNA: TGTGCCAGCAGACGGGATCCGAACACTGAAGCTTTCTTT. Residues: CASRRDPNTEAFF.

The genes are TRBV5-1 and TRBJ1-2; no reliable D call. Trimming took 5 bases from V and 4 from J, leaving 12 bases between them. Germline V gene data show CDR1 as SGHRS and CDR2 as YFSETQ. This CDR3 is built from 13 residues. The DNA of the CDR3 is TGCGCCAGCAGGGTTGCGGAGCCCTATGGCTACACCTTC. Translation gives CASRVAEPYGYTF.

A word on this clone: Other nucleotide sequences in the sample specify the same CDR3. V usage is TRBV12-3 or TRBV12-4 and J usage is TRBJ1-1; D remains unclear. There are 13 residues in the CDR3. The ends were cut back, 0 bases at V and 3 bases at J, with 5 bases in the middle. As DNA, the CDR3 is TGTGCCAGCAGTTTAGCGAGGTACACTGAAGCTTTCTTT. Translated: CASSLARYTEAFF.

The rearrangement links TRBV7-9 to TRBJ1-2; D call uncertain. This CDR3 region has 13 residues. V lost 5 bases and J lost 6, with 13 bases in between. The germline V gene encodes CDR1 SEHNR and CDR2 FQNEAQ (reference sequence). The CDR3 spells CASSPGGGNGYTF. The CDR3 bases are TGTGCCAGCAGCCCCGGAGGTGGTAATGGCTACACCTTC.

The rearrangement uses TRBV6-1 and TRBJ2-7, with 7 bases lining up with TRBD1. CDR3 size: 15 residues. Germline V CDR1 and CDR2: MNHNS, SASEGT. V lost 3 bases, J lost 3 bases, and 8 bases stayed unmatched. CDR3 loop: CASSEQGTGDYEQYF. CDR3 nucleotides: TGTGCCAGCAGTGAGCAGGGCACAGGGGACTACGAGCAGTACTTC.

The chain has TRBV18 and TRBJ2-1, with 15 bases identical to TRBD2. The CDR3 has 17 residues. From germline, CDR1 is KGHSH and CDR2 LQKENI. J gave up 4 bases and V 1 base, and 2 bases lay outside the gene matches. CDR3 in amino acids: CASSPRTSGGDYNEQFF. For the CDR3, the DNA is TGTGCCAGCTCACCACGGACTAGCGGGGGGGATTACAATGAGCAGTTCTTC.

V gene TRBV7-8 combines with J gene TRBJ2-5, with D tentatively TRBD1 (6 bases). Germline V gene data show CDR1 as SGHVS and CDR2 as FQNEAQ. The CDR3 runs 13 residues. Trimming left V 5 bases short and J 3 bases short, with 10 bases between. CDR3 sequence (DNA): TGTGCCAGCAGCCCAGGACAGAAAGAGACCCAGTACTTC. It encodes CASSPGQKETQYF.